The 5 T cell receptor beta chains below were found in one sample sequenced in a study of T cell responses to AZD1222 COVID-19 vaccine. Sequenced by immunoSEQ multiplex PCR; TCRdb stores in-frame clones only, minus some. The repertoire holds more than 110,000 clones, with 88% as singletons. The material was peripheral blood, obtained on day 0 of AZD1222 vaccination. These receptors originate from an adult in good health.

The CDR3 is CAWSVGGMEKLFF. The CDR3 DNA follows: TGTGCCTGGAGTGTCGGGGGCATGGAAAAACTGTTTTTT. V gene TRBV30 combines with J gene TRBJ1-4; tentatively, D is TRBD1 (6 bases). This CDR3 has 13 amino acids. V lost 0 bases and J lost 8, with 10 bases in between. The germline V gene encodes CDR1 GTSNPN and CDR2 SVGIG (reference sequence).

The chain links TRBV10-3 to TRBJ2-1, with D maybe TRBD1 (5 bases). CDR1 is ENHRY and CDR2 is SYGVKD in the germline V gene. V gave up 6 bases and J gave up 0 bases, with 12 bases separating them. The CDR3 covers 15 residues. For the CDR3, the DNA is TGTGCCATCAGGGGGCTTGGGGTCTCCTACAATGAGCAGTTCTTC. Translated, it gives CAIRGLGVSYNEQFF.

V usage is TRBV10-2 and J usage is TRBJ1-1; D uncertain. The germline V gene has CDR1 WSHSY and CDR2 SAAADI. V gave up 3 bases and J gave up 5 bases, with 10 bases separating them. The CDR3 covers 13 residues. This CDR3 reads CASSERVGTEAFF. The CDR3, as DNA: TGCGCCAGCAGTGAAAGGGTAGGGACTGAAGCTTTCTTT.

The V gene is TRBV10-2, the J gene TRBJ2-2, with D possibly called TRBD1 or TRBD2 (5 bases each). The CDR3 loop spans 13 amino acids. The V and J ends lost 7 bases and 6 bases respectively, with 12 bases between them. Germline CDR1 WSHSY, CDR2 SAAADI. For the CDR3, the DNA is TGCGCCAGCAATGAACGGGACCCCGGGGAGCTGTTTTTT. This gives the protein CASNERDPGELFF.

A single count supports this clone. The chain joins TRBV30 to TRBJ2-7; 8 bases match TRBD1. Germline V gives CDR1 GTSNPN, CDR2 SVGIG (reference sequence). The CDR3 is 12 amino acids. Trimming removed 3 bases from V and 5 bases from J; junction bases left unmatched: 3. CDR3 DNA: TGTGCCTGGAGCACAGGGGGACACGAGCAGTACTTC. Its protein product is CAWSTGGHEQYF.